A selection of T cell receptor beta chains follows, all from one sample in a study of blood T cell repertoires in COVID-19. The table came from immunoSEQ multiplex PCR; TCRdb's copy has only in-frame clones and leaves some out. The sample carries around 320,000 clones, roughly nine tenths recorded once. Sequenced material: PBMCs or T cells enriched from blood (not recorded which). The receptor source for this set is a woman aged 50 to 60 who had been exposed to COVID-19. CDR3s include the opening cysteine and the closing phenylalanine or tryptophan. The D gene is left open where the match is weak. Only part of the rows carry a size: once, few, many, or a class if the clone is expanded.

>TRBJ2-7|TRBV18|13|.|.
CASSGQGGYEQYF
TGTGCCAGCTCCGGACAGGGAGGGTACGAGCAGTACTTC
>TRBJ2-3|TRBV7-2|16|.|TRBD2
CASSLGSSGGTDTQYF
TGTGCCAGCAGCTTAGGTTCTAGCGGGGGAACAGATACGCAGTATTTT
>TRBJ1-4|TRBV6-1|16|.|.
CASSERVGQLNEKLFF
TGTGCCAGCAGTGAAAGGGTTGGACAGCTTAATGAAAAACTGTTTTTT
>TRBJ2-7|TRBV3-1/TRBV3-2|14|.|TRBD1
CASSKPGQGYEQYF
TGTGCCAGCAGTAAACCGGGACAGGGGTACGAGCAGTACTTC
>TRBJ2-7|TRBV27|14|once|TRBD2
CASSSRGVPYEQYF
TGTGCCAGCAGTTCCCGGGGGGTCCCCTACGAGCAGTACTTC
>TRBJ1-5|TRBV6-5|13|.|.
CASSYKGYQPQHF
TGTGCCAGCAGTTACAAGGGGTATCAGCCCCAGCATTTT
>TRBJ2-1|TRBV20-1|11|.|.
CSATSYNEQFF
TGCAGTGCTACCAGCTACAATGAGCAGTTCTTC
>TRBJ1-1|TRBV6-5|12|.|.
CASSRGGSGAFF
TGTGCCAGCAGTCGGGGAGGGTCTGGGGCTTTCTTT
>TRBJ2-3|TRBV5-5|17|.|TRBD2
CASSPSVAGVGTDTQYF
TGTGCCAGCAGCCCTTCAGTAGCGGGGGTTGGCACAGATACGCAGTATTTT
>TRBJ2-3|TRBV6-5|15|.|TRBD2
CASRRLAWGTDTQYF
TGTGCCAGCAGGCGACTAGCTTGGGGCACAGATACGCAGTATTTT
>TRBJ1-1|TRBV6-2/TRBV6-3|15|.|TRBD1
CASSDRVVWNTEAFF
TGTGCCAGCAGTGACAGGGTTGTGTGGAACACTGAAGCTTTCTTT
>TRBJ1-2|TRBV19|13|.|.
CASSPQKYYGYTF
TGTGCCAGTAGTCCCCAGAAGTACTATGGCTACACCTTC
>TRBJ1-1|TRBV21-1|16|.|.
CASSNYQANQNTEAFF
TGTGCCAGCAGCAATTACCAGGCCAACCAGAACACTGAAGCTTTCTTT
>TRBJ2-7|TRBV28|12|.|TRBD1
CASSSPGQGSGF
TGTGCCAGCAGTTCTCCGGGACAGGGGAGTGGGTTC
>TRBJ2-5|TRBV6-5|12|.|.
CASSRAAETQYF
TGTGCCAGCAGTCGAGCGGCGGAGACCCAGTACTTC
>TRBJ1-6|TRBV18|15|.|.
CASSGTGVMDSPLHF
TGTGCCAGCTCAGGTACGGGGGTTATGGATTCACCCCTCCACTTT
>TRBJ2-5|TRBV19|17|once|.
CASSISPGDEYQETQYF
TGTGCCAGTAGTATCTCGCCAGGGGACGAGTACCAAGAGACCCAGTACTTC
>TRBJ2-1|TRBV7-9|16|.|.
CASSFLGQQFRNEQFF
TGTGCCAGCAGCTTCCTCGGACAGCAGTTTAGGAATGAGCAGTTCTTC
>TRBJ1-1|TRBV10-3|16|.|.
CAISDVFGGPNTEAFF
TGTGCCATCAGTGATGTGTTTGGGGGCCCGAACACTGAAGCTTTCTTT
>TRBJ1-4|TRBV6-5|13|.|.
CATSKSVTEKLFF
TGTGCCACCTCGAAATCAGTCACAGAAAAACTGTTTTTT
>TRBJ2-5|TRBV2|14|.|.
CASSVETPVGTQYF
TGTGCCAGCAGTGTCGAGACTCCAGTGGGGACCCAGTACTTC
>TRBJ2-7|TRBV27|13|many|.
CASSLGVAYEQYF
TGTGCCAGCAGTTTGGGAGTTGCCTACGAGCAGTACTTC
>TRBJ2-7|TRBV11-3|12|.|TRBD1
CASSRGTDEQYF
TGTGCCAGCAGCCGAGGGACAGACGAGCAGTACTTC
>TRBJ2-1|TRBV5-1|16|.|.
CASSLVAASQVEEQFF
TGCGCCAGCAGCTTGGTTGCGGCCAGTCAAGTTGAAGAGCAGTTCTTC
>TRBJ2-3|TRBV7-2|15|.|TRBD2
CASSLSGGVADTQYF
TGTGCCAGCAGCCTTAGCGGGGGGGTAGCAGATACGCAGTATTTT
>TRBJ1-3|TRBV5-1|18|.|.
CASSLAPGGWSGGNTIYF
TGCGCCAGCAGCTTGGCCCCGGGAGGCTGGTCTGGTGGAAACACCATATATTTT
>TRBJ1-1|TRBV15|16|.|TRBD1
CATSRKGTGKNTEAFF
TGTGCCACCAGCAGGAAAGGGACAGGGAAGAACACTGAAGCTTTCTTT
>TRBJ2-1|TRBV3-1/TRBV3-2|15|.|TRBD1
CASSQVLGTATEQFF
TGTGCCAGCAGCCAAGTTCTTGGGACAGCAACTGAGCAGTTCTTC
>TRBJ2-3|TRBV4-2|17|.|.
CASSPVGKGDRTDTQYF
TGTGCCAGCAGCCCGGTTGGTAAGGGGGACCGCACAGATACGCAGTATTTT
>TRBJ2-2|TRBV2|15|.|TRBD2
CASTTSGENTGELFF
TGTGCCAGCACGACTAGCGGGGAGAACACCGGGGAGCTGTTTTTT
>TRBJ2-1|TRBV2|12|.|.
CASNGINNEQFF
TGTGCCAGCAACGGGATTAACAATGAGCAGTTCTTC